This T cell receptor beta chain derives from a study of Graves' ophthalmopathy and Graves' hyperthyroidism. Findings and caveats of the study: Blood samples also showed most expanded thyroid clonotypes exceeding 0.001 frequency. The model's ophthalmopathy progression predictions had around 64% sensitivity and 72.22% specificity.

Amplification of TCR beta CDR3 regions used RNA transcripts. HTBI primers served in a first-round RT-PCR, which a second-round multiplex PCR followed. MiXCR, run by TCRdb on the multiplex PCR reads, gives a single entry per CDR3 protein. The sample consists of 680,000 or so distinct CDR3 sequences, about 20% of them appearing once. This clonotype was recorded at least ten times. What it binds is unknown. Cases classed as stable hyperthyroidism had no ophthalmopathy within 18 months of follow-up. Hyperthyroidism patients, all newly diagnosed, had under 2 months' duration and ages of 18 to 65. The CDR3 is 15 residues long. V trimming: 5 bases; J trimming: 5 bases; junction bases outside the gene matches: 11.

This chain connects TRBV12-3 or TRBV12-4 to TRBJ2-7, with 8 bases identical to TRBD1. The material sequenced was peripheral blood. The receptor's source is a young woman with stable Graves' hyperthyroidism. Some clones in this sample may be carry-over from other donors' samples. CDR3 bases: TGTGCCAGCAGTCCCCCAGGGGGCCTGGGAAACGAGCAGTACTTC. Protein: CASSPPGGLGNEQYF.